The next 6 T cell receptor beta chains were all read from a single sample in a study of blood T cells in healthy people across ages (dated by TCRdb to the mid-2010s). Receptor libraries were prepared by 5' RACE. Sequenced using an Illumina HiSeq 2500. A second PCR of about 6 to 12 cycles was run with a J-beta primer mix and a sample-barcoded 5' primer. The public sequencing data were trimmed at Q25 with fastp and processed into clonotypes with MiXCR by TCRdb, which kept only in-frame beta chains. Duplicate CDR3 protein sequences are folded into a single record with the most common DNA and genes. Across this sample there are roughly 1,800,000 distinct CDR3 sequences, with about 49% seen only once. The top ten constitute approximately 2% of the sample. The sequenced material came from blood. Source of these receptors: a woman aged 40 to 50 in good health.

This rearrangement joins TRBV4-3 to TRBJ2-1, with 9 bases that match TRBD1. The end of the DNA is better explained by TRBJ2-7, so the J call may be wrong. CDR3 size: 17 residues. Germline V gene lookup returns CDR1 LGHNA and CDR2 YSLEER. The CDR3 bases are TGCGCCAGCAGCCTTTACCGAGGGACAGGGTGGTTCAATGAGCAGTACTTC. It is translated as CASSLYRGTGWFNEQYF.

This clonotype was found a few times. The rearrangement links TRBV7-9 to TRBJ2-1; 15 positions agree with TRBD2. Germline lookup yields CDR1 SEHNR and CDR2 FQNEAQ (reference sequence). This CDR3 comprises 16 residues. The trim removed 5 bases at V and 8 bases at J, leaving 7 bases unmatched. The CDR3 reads CASSPWTSGGGDEQFF. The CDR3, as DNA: TGTGCCAGCAGCCCCTGGACTAGCGGGGGGGGCGATGAGCAGTTCTTC.

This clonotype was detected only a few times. The CDR3 sequence is CATSSGQGTSPLHF. For the CDR3, the DNA is TGTGCCACCAGCAGTGGACAGGGGACATCACCCCTCCACTTT. V gene TRBV15 combines with J gene TRBJ1-6; TRBD1 matches 9 bases. Germline-derived CDR1 and CDR2 are LNHNV and YYDKDF (reference sequence). V lost 3 bases and J lost 10; bases outside the gene matches: 4. This CDR3 has 14 residues.

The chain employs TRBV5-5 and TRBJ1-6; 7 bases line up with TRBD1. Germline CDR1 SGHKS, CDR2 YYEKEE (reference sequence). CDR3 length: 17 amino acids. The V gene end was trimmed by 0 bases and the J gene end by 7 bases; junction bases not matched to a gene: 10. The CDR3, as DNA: TGTGCCAGCAGCTTGGCCCCCCCGGGACAGCGGAATTCACCCCTCCACTTT. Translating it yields CASSLAPPGQRNSPLHF. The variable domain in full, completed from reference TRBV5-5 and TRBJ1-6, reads DAGVTQSPTHLIKTRGQQVTLRCSPISGHKSVSWYQQVLGQGPQFIFQYYEKEERGRGNFPDRFSARQFPNYSSELNVNALLLGDSALYLCASSLAPPGQRNSPLHFGNGTRLTVT.

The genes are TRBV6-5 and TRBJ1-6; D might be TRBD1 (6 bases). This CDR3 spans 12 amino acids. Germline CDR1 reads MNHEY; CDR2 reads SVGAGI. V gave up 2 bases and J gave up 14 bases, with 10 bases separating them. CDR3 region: CASSYAGVTLHF. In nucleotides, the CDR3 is TGTGCCAGCAGTTACGCAGGGGTCACCCTCCACTTT.

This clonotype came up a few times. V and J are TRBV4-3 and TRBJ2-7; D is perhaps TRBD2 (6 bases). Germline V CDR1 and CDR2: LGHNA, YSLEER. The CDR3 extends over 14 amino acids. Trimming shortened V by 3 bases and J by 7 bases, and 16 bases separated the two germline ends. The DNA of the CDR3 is TGCGCCAGCAGCCACGCCGCGGGACTTCGAGAGCAGTACTTC. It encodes CASSHAAGLREQYF.